The clone carrying this T cell receptor (beta chain) was recorded many times. Attached unique molecular identifiers marked individual cDNA molecules. One entry per CDR3 protein results from TCRdb running MiXCR on the 5' RACE reads. The data show around 76,000 distinct CDR3 sequences, with about 14% seen just once and approximately 3.8% held by the top ten. The data stem from a study of early T cells in non-severe SARS-CoV-2 infection. V trimming: 0 bases; J trimming: 5 bases; junction bases outside the gene matches: 8. The length of the CDR3 is 18 residues. Germline V gives CDR1 MNHNS, CDR2 SASEGT. The specimen comprised whole blood, sampled at baseline. This sequence was found in an adult who was a healthcare worker with PCR-confirmed SARS-CoV-2 infection or an uninfected control (not recorded which). The chain is built from TRBV6-1 and TRBJ2-1, with 12 bases fitting TRBD2. CDR3 sequence: CASSEALAGGSSHNEQFF. CDR3 DNA sequence: TGTGCCAGCAGTGAAGCTCTAGCGGGAGGGAGTAGCCACAATGAGCAGTTCTTC.